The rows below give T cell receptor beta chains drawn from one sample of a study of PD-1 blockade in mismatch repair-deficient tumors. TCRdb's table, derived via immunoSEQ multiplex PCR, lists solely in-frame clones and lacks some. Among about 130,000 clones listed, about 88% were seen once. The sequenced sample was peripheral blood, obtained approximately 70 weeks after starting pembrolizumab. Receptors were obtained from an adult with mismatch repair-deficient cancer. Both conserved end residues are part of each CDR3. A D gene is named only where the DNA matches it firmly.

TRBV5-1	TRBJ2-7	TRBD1	CASSLVGTGVEEQYF	TGCGCCAGCAGCTTGGTCGGGACAGGGGTTGAGGAGCAGTACTTC
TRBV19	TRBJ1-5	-	CASIPHPYSNQPQHF	TGTGCCAGTATCCCTCACCCGTATAGCAATCAGCCCCAGCATTTT
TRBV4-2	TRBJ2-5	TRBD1	CASSQEGGADQETQYF	TGTGCCAGCAGCCAAGAAGGGGGCGCCGATCAAGAGACCCAGTACTTC
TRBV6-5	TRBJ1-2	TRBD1	CASSAGQANYGYTF	TGTGCCAGCAGCGCGGGACAGGCTAACTATGGCTACACCTTC
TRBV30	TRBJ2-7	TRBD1	CAWSVGTGFDEQYF	TGTGCCTGGAGCGTCGGGACAGGGTTCGACGAGCAGTACTTC
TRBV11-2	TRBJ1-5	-	CASSPESNQPQHF	TGTGCCAGCAGCCCGGAGAGCAATCAGCCCCAGCATTTT
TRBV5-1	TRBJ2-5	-	CASSTGGGAKETQYF	TGCGCCAGCAGCACTGGTGGAGGTGCAAAAGAGACCCAGTACTTC
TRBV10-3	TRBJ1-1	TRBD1	CAISGTGLNTEAFF	TGTGCCATCAGTGGGACAGGGCTGAACACTGAAGCTTTCTTT
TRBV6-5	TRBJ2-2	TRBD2	CASSYSWGGKSGELFF	TGTGCCAGCAGTTACTCTTGGGGGGGGAAGTCAGGGGAGCTGTTTTTT
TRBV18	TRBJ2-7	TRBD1	CASSPSGGFRSYGYEQYF	TGTGCCAGCTCCCCCTCAGGGGGCTTTCGGTCATATGGGTACGAGCAGTACTTC
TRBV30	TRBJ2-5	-	CACSGPNQETQYF	TGTGCCTGTTCGGGCCCGAACCAGGAGACCCAGTACTTC